This TCR beta chain derives from a study of T cells in Graves' hyperthyroidism and ophthalmopathy. The hyperthyroidism was newly diagnosed and had lasted under 2 months; the patients were aged 18 to 65. This CDR3 spans 12 amino acids. Trimming shortened V by 1 base and J by 8 bases, and 8 bases separated the two germline ends. The germline gives CDR1 SNHLY, CDR2 FYNNEI. RNA transcripts were the template for amplifying TCR beta CDR3 regions. A first-round RT-PCR of the TCR CDR3 used the HTBI primer set. TCRdb analysed the multiplex PCR reads with MiXCR anew, one entry per CDR3 protein. The sample shows 500,000 to 550,000 distinct CDR3 sequences, around 20% of them seen only once. There are many counts of this clonotype.

Sequencing was performed on blood. The chain employs TRBV2 and TRBJ1-2; D gene uncertain. This TCR came from a man between 18 and 35 years old with Graves' hyperthyroidism. CDR3 nucleotides: TGTGCCAGCAGTGAAGGCCCGCGGGGCTACACCTTC. Its protein is CASSEGPRGYTF.